Listed below are T cell receptor beta chains from one sample, sequenced in a study of cytomegalovirus exposure and HLA in healthy donors. Data came from immunoSEQ multiplex PCR; TCRdb stores just in-frame clones and leaves some out. The profile shows about 150,000 clones, about 88% of them singletons. Sequencing input: PBMCs. These receptors were collected from a woman aged 18-35 years in good health and CMV-seronegative. CDR3s include the opening cysteine and the closing phenylalanine or tryptophan. The D gene is left open where the match is weak. Some rows mark clone size as missing; the rest say once, few, many or name a class of expanded clone.

>-|-|TRBJ1-2|TRBV14
CASSRFNRAPSGGYTF
TGTGCCAGCAGCCGATTCAACCGGGCTCCCAGCGGAGGCTACACCTTC
>TRBD1|-|TRBJ1-4|TRBV28
CASSSWTGEGEKLFF
TGTGCCAGCAGTTCTTGGACAGGGGAGGGTGAAAAACTGTTTTTT
>TRBD1|-|TRBJ2-7|TRBV23-1
CASRPGGEQYF
TGCGCCAGCAGACCAGGGGGCGAGCAGTACTTC
>-|-|TRBJ2-5|TRBV5-1
CASSPQGGETQYF
TGCGCCAGCAGCCCCCAGGGAGGAGAGACCCAGTACTTC
>-|-|TRBJ1-2|TRBV19
CASSIYQQGITSNYGYTF
TGTGCCAGTAGTATATACCAGCAGGGGATAACCAGTAACTATGGCTACACCTTC
>-|-|TRBJ1-2|TRBV7-2
CASSLAGAVGYTF
TGTGCCAGCAGCTTAGCGGGGGCAGTCGGTTACACCTTC
>-|once|TRBJ1-2|TRBV6-1
CASSGLQGDNYGYTF
TGTGCCAGCAGTGGTCTACAGGGTGATAACTATGGCTACACCTTC
>-|once|TRBJ1-2|TRBV28
CASTRRLVYGYTF
TGTGCCAGCACCCGAAGACTCGTCTATGGCTACACCTTC
>-|-|TRBJ1-3|TRBV11-2
CASSPRGGDGNTIYF
TGTGCCAGCAGCCCACGGGGAGGCGACGGAAACACCATATATTTT
>-|-|TRBJ2-1|TRBV18
CASSPPVSNEQFF
TGTGCCAGCTCACCCCCGGTGTCAAATGAGCAGTTCTTC
>-|-|TRBJ2-7|TRBV7-9
CSSKRREAYEQYF
TGTTCCAGCAAGCGGCGAGAGGCCTACGAGCAGTACTTC
>-|-|TRBJ2-5|TRBV2
CASRQSPRQAETQYF
TGTGCCAGCAGGCAGTCGCCACGGCAGGCGGAGACCCAGTACTTC
>-|-|TRBJ1-3|TRBV7-6
CASSLGWALSGNTIYF
TGTGCCAGCAGCTTAGGATGGGCTCTCTCTGGAAACACCATATATTTT
>TRBD2|once|TRBJ2-3|TRBV18
CASSPSGRADTQYF
TGTGCCAGCTCACCTAGCGGGAGGGCAGATACGCAGTATTTT
>TRBD1|-|TRBJ1-1|TRBV5-1
CASSLQGELGTEAFF
TGCGCCAGCAGCTTACAGGGGGAGCTAGGCACTGAAGCTTTCTTT
>-|once|TRBJ2-7|TRBV6-6
CASSTTGSYEQYF
TGTGCCAGCAGTACCACGGGGTCCTACGAGCAGTACTTC
>-|few|TRBJ2-1|TRBV11-3
CASSPGRGSYNEQFF
TGTGCCAGCAGCCCAGGACGGGGCTCCTACAATGAGCAGTTCTTC
>-|-|TRBJ2-7|TRBV28
CASRGTGTLSYEQYF
TGTGCCAGCAGGGGGACCGGGACACTCTCCTACGAGCAGTACTTC
>-|-|TRBJ2-3|TRBV10-3
CAMKGAADTQYF
TGTGCCATGAAAGGGGCGGCAGATACGCAGTATTTT
>-|-|TRBJ2-7|TRBV7-2
CASSYSYSYEQYF
TGTGCCAGCAGCTATAGCTACTCCTACGAGCAGTACTTC
>-|once|TRBJ2-1|TRBV7-5
CARSFLSGRSYNEQFF
TGTGCCAGAAGCTTCCTTAGCGGAAGGTCCTACAATGAGCAGTTCTTC
>-|few|TRBJ2-7|TRBV2
CASSDREQYF
TGTGCCAGCAGTGATCGGGAGCAGTACTTC
>-|-|TRBJ2-2|TRBV7-2
CASSRDGYTGELFF
TGTGCCAGCAGCCGTGACGGGTACACCGGGGAGCTGTTTTTT
>TRBD2|-|TRBJ2-7|TRBV7-2
CASSLRGTSGGSYEQYF
TGTGCCAGCAGCCTTAGGGGGACTAGCGGGGGCTCCTACGAGCAGTACTTC
>TRBD1|-|TRBJ2-7|TRBV4-1
CASSQGITTGSYEQYF
TGCGCCAGCAGCCAAGGGATAACGACAGGGTCCTACGAGCAGTACTTC
>TRBD1|-|TRBJ1-3|TRBV29-1
CSVEWGGQGSGNTIYF
TGCAGCGTTGAATGGGGCGGACAGGGATCTGGAAACACCATATATTTT
>-|-|TRBJ2-2|TRBV30
CAWKHGQKNTGELFF
TGTGCCTGGAAACACGGACAGAAGAACACCGGGGAGCTGTTTTTT
>TRBD1|-|TRBJ1-4|TRBV15
CATSRQQGTNEKLFF
TGTGCCACCAGCAGACAACAGGGGACTAATGAAAAACTGTTTTTT
>TRBD1|-|TRBJ2-5|TRBV5-1
CASSWGQGGQETQYF
TGCGCCAGCAGCTGGGGACAGGGGGGTCAAGAGACCCAGTACTTC
>TRBD2|-|TRBJ2-1|TRBV19
CASSIRTSGRNTYNEQFF
TGTGCCAGTAGTATAAGGACTAGCGGGAGGAACACGTACAATGAGCAGTTCTTC
>-|-|TRBJ2-3|TRBV19
CASSSGTLSSTDTQYF
TGTGCCAGTAGTTCCGGGACTCTTTCTAGCACAGATACGCAGTATTTT
>TRBD1|-|TRBJ2-1|TRBV5-1
CASSLGTGQSSYNEQFF
TGCGCCAGCAGCTTGGGGACAGGGCAGAGCTCCTACAATGAGCAGTTCTTC
>TRBD2|-|TRBJ2-5|TRBV6-6
CASSYSPELAGNRYF
TGTGCCAGCAGTTACTCTCCGGAACTAGCGGGAAACCGGTACTTC
>TRBD2|-|TRBJ2-5|TRBV28
CASSFTFSGREQYF
TGTGCCAGCAGTTTTACCTTTAGCGGGAGAGAGCAGTACTTC
>TRBD2|-|TRBJ2-3|TRBV28
CASSKTSGADTQYF
TGTGCCAGCAGTAAGACTAGCGGGGCCGATACGCAGTATTTT
>TRBD2|-|TRBJ2-1|TRBV6-6
CASSQLGGAWANEQFF
TGTGCCAGCAGCCAACTGGGAGGGGCTTGGGCTAATGAGCAGTTCTTC
>-|-|TRBJ1-2|TRBV7-2
CASSERTGYGYTF
TGTGCCAGCAGTGAACGAACGGGGTATGGCTACACCTTC
>-|few|TRBJ2-3|TRBV30
CAWGTYTTDTQYF
TGTGCCTGGGGGACTTACACGACAGATACGCAGTATTTT
>TRBD1|-|TRBJ2-1|TRBV10-2
CASSQHRGAINEQFF
TGCGCCAGCAGTCAGCACAGGGGGGCCATAAATGAGCAGTTCTTC
>TRBD1|-|TRBJ2-3|TRBV5-1
CASSLETGEDTQYF
TGCGCCAGCAGCTTGGAGACAGGGGAAGATACGCAGTATTTT
>-|-|TRBJ2-5|TRBV5-1
CASRGLAGSSGETQYF
TGCGCCAGCAGGGGCTTAGCCGGGAGTTCAGGAGAGACCCAGTACTTC
>TRBD1|-|TRBJ1-2|TRBV19
CASSARTGANYGYTF
TGTGCCAGTAGTGCCCGGACAGGGGCGAACTATGGCTACACCTTC
>-|few|TRBJ2-7|TRBV7-2
CASSLAGAYEQYF
TGTGCCAGCAGCTTAGCGGGGGCGTACGAGCAGTACTTC
>TRBD1|-|TRBJ2-7|TRBV23-1
CASSHGQGRGGTYEQYF
TGCGCCAGCAGTCATGGACAGGGGCGAGGGGGTACCTACGAGCAGTACTTC
>TRBD1|-|TRBJ1-2|TRBV6-5
CASTRRTGASSGYTF
TGTGCCAGCACTCGAAGGACAGGCGCCTCCAGTGGCTACACCTTC
>TRBD2|-|TRBJ2-7|TRBV6-6
CASRLEPGLSSHEQYF
TGTGCCAGCAGACTAGAGCCGGGACTATCCTCACACGAGCAGTACTTC
>-|-|TRBJ1-5|TRBV11-3
CASTTPPQPQHF
TGTGCCAGCACTACCCCCCCTCAGCCCCAGCATTTT
>-|-|TRBJ2-2|TRBV11-3
CASSARGGATGELFF
TGTGCCAGCAGCGCGCGCGGAGGGGCCACCGGGGAGCTGTTTTTT
>TRBD1|few|TRBJ1-2|TRBV7-9
CASSLGQGDYGYTF
TGTGCCAGCAGCTTGGGACAGGGAGACTATGGCTACACCTTC
>TRBD2|-|TRBJ2-1|TRBV5-5
CASSLAAGGLNEQFF
TGTGCCAGCAGCTTGGCAGCGGGGGGGCTCAATGAGCAGTTCTTC
>-|-|TRBJ1-6|TRBV6-6
CASSYDYDSPLHF
TGTGCCAGCAGTTACGACTATGATTCACCCCTCCACTTT
>-|-|TRBJ1-4|TRBV7-2
CASSLDREKLFF
TGTGCCAGCAGCTTAGACAGAGAAAAACTGTTTTTT
>-|-|TRBJ2-2|TRBV5-4
CASSLVAGTGELFF
TGTGCCAGCAGCTTGGTGGCGGGGACCGGGGAGCTGTTTTTT
>-|-|TRBJ1-2|TRBV9
CASSVGAGDVGYTF
TGTGCCAGCAGCGTAGGGGCGGGGGATGTCGGCTACACCTTC
>-|-|TRBJ2-7|TRBV28
CASTPVRDSYEQYF
TGTGCCAGCACCCCTGTCCGCGATTCCTACGAGCAGTACTTC
>-|-|TRBJ1-2|TRBV6-5
CASRPTSGWYGYTF
TGTGCCAGCAGACCCACTAGCGGGTGGTATGGCTACACCTTC
>-|-|TRBJ1-1|TRBV19
CASSRQGLLNTEAFF
TGTGCCAGTAGTCGGCAGGGCCTCCTGAACACTGAAGCTTTCTTT
>TRBD2|-|TRBJ2-7|TRBV2
CASSDGGGGYEQYF
TGTGCCAGCAGTGACGGCGGGGGAGGCTACGAGCAGTACTTC
>TRBD1|-|TRBJ1-2|TRBV5-4
CASSLFGLTGPNYGYTF
TGTGCCAGCAGCTTGTTCGGGTTGACAGGGCCTAACTATGGCTACACCTTC